Presented here are 31 T cell receptor beta chains from one specimen sequenced in a study of T cells after yellow fever vaccination. TCRdb ran MiXCR on the 5' RACE reads and lists one entry per CDR3 protein. The sample lists some 200,000 distinct CDR3 sequences; about 10% were seen once. The sequences come from CD8+ T cells sorted from PBMCs, collected 15 days after the yellow fever booster vaccination. These receptors originate from a man younger than 35 who received the YFV17D yellow fever vaccine.

This clonotype came up a few times. J is TRBJ1-1 and V is TRBV4-3, with D uncertain. The CDR3 is made up of 14 amino acids. Germline assignment: CDR1 LGHNA and CDR2 YSLEER. Trimming stripped 4 bases from V and 0 bases from J, with 9 bases between. CDR3 bases: TGCGCCAGCAGCCCAGACACTTTGAACACTGAAGCTTTCTTT. Translating it yields CASSPDTLNTEAFF.

This clonotype was detected a few times. The chain has TRBV7-2 and TRBJ2-3; a weak D match, TRBD1 (5 bases). This CDR3 comprises 16 residues. Germline V CDR1 and CDR2: SGHTA, FQGNSA. V was pared by 1 base and J by 4 bases, with 15 bases between. The CDR3 bases are TGTGCCAGCAGCTTAGTAGGGGTGGGTTCCCCAGATACGCAGTATTTT. Translated, it gives CASSLVGVGSPDTQYF. The whole variable domain, remainder taken from reference TRBV7-2 and TRBJ2-3, is GAGVSQSPSNKVTEKGKDVELRCDPISGHTALYWYRQSLGQGLEFLIYFQGNSAPDKSGLPSDRFSAERTGGSVSTLTIQRTQQEDSAVYLCASSLVGVGSPDTQYFGPGTRLTVL.

This clonotype was picked up a small number of times. The chain links TRBV12-3 or TRBV12-4 to TRBJ1-4; D not resolved. This CDR3 is 11 amino acids long. V dropped 5 bases and J dropped 7 bases, with 5 bases sitting between them. The CDR3 sequence is CASSHGEKLFF. The CDR3 DNA sequence: TGTGCCAGCAGTCACGGTGAAAAACTGTTTTTT.

The rearrangement links TRBV6-1 to TRBJ1-3, with D perhaps TRBD1 (5 bases). The V and J ends lost 7 bases and 0 bases respectively, with 13 bases between them. CDR1 is MNHNS, CDR2 SASEGT, per germline. The CDR3 covers 15 residues. The CDR3 bases are TGTGCCAGCAAGATAGGACAACTCTCTGGAAACACCATATATTTT. Amino acid sequence: CASKIGQLSGNTIYF.

The CDR3 DNA sequence: TGTGCCAGCAGTGACTCGGTATATCCAGATACGCAGTATTTT. Translating gives CASSDSVYPDTQYF. The V gene is TRBV6-4, the J gene TRBJ2-3; no clear D gene. Germline CDR1 MRHNA, CDR2 SNTAGT. V gave up 0 bases and J gave up 4 bases, with 8 bases separating them. The CDR3 totals 14 residues.

The chain links TRBV29-1 to TRBJ2-7; D is ambiguous. CDR3 length equals 9 residues. Germline loops: CDR1 SQVTM, CDR2 ANQGSEA. Trimming left V 8 bases short and J 4 bases short, with 6 bases between. CDR3 region: CSPTYEQYF. The CDR3, as DNA: TGCAGCCCGACTTACGAGCAGTACTTC.

The J gene is TRBJ1-1, the V gene TRBV6-6; D remains ambiguous. The CDR3 is 16 residues long. V lost 5 bases and J 4 bases, leaving 20 bases between the germline ends. The V gene's germline CDR1 is MNHNY and CDR2 SVGAGI (reference sequence). The CDR3 sequence is CASSLITGRGGTEAFF. CDR3 sequence (DNA): TGTGCCAGCAGTCTCATCACCGGGCGAGGAGGCACTGAAGCTTTCTTT.

This rearrangement joins TRBV4-3 to TRBJ2-1; perhaps D is TRBD1 or TRBD2 (6 bases each). Looked up from germline, CDR1 is LGHNA and CDR2 is YSLEER. The CDR3 is 17 amino acids. The V end was cut by 1 base, the J end by 0 bases, with 13 bases between. The CDR3: CASSQGLGGSSYNEQFF. The DNA of the CDR3 is TGCGCCAGCAGCCAAGGGCTCGGGGGCAGCTCCTACAATGAGCAGTTCTTC.

This clonotype was detected only a few times. This chain uses TRBV4-2 with TRBJ2-7; D not certain. The V end was cut by 1 base, the J end by 3 bases, with 4 bases between. The germline gives CDR1 LGHNA, CDR2 YNFKEQ. The CDR3 spans 12 residues. In DNA, the CDR3 is TGTGCCAGCAGCCAAGGTTTCTACGAGCAGTACTTC. Protein: CASSQGFYEQYF.

This rearrangement joins TRBV2 to TRBJ2-5; 8 nucleotides line up with TRBD1. V lost 2 bases, J lost 5 bases, and 1 base stayed unmatched. The CDR3 is 13 residues long. CDR1 SNHLY and CDR2 FYNNEI come from the germline V gene. CDR3 sequence reads: CASSETGGETQYF. CDR3 DNA sequence: TGTGCCAGCAGTGAAACAGGGGGTGAGACCCAGTACTTC.

J is TRBJ1-1 and V is TRBV2; 8 bases map to TRBD1. The CDR3 runs 13 residues. Germline assignment: CDR1 SNHLY and CDR2 FYNNEI. The J segment lost 6 bases and the V segment lost 6 bases, leaving 6 bases of the junction unmatched. CDR3: CASSGQGGAEAFF. The CDR3 coding sequence is TGTGCCAGCAGCGGACAGGGCGGAGCTGAAGCTTTCTTT.

The V call is TRBV6-5, the J call TRBJ2-3; no clear D gene. The CDR3 is made up of 14 amino acids. CDR1 and CDR2 from the germline V gene are MNHEY and SVGAGI. The germline V and J ends were trimmed by 2 bases and 1 base, with 7 bases remaining between them. The CDR3 protein is CASSYGGGTDTQYF. CDR3 nucleotide sequence: TGTGCCAGCAGTTACGGCGGCGGCACAGATACGCAGTATTTT.

This clonotype showed up just a few times. The gene calls are TRBV11-2 and TRBJ2-2; no clear D. V lost 6 bases, J lost 8 bases, and 7 bases lay in between. CDR3 length: 11 amino acids. The germline gives CDR1 SGHAT, CDR2 FQNNGV. The CDR3 sequence: CASRGGGELFF. For the CDR3, the DNA is TGTGCCAGCAGAGGTGGAGGGGAGCTGTTTTTT.

This rearrangement joins TRBV14 to TRBJ2-2; no clear D gene. Germline V gene lookup returns CDR1 SGHDN and CDR2 FVKESK. CDR3 length: 16 residues. The V end was cut by 0 bases, the J end by 2 bases, with 10 bases between. Here the CDR3 reads CASSQEASENTGELFF. CDR3 bases: TGTGCCAGCAGCCAAGAAGCCAGCGAAAACACCGGGGAGCTGTTTTTT.

At least ten counts were recorded for this clonotype. The rearrangement uses TRBV20-1 and TRBJ2-1; perhaps TRBD1 as D (8 bases). Germline V gene sequence: CDR1 DFQATT, CDR2 SNEGSKA (reference sequence). The ends were cut back, 0 bases at V and 2 bases at J, with 17 bases in the middle. This CDR3 is 17 amino acids long. The CDR3 reads CSARDGERGQAYNEQFF. In DNA, the CDR3 is TGCAGTGCTAGAGACGGTGAGCGGGGACAGGCCTACAATGAGCAGTTCTTC.

In this sample, this clonotype turned up many times. The chain recombines TRBV9 with TRBJ2-7; TRBD1 agrees at 9 bases. CDR1 is SGDLS and CDR2 is YYNGEE in the germline V gene. Trimming at V came to 3 bases and at J to 6 bases, leaving 4 bases not matched to a gene. The CDR3 is 13 amino acids. The CDR3 DNA is TGTGCCAGCAGCGCCGGGACAGGGCGCGAGCAGTACTTC. Protein sequence: CASSAGTGREQYF.

This clonotype was recorded many times. The V and J genes are TRBV4-1 and TRBJ1-1; D not resolved. The CDR3 is 15 amino acids. The germline V gene has CDR1 MGHRA and CDR2 YSYEKL. The germline V and J ends were trimmed by 1 base and 1 base, with 10 bases remaining between them. CDR3 nucleotide sequence: TGCGCCAGCAGCCAAGCAGGAACTGAGAACACTGAAGCTTTCTTT. It yields the protein CASSQAGTENTEAFF.

The CDR3, as DNA: TGTGCCAGCAGTTCAGGGGGCGCGATGGGTAACACCATATATTTT. This codes for CASSSGGAMGNTIYF. The chain couples TRBV6-5 to TRBJ1-3; 8 nucleotides align to TRBD1. The CDR3 extends over 15 amino acids. V lost 4 bases, J lost 7 bases, and 9 bases stayed unmatched. Germline V gene lookup returns CDR1 MNHEY and CDR2 SVGAGI.

This clonotype was found a few times. The chain is built from TRBV7-6 and TRBJ1-4; TRBD1 aligns across 7 bases. CDR1 and CDR2 from the germline V gene are SGHVS and FNYEAQ. With 5 bases clipped from V and 7 bases from J, the junction kept 7 bases outside the gene matches. This CDR3 has 14 amino acids. CDR3 in amino acids: CASSLMGQFEKLFF. DNA for the CDR3: TGTGCCAGCAGCCTAATGGGACAGTTTGAAAAACTGTTTTTT.

This chain uses TRBV27 with TRBJ2-1; 11 nucleotides match TRBD2. The CDR3 has 15 residues. The V segment lost 2 bases and the J segment 10 bases; nucleotides outside the gene matches: 7. In germline, CDR1 is MNHEY, CDR2 SMNVEV (reference sequence). DNA for the CDR3: TGTGCCAGCAGTTTAGGTAGCGGGGGGGGTCGGGAGCAGTTCTTC. Protein product: CASSLGSGGGREQFF.

The rearrangement uses TRBV4-1 and TRBJ2-1; the D is unclear. The germline CDR1 and CDR2 sequences are MGHRA and YSYEKL. This CDR3 is 17 amino acids long. Between the trimmed V and J ends, which lost 0 bases and 0 bases, there was a span of 12 bases. Here the CDR3 reads CASSQDLGRSSYNEQFF. The CDR3 DNA reads as TGCGCCAGCAGCCAAGATCTAGGAAGGAGCTCCTACAATGAGCAGTTCTTC.

The rearrangement joins TRBV7-8 to TRBJ2-1; TRBD2 agrees at 8 bases. CDR3 size: 16 residues. V lost 1 base, J lost 8 bases, and 10 bases stayed unmatched. CDR1 is SGHVS, CDR2 FQNEAQ, per germline. The CDR3 DNA is TGTGCCAGCAGCTTAGTTCAAGCGGGGGAATTACATGAGCAGTTCTTC. Its protein product is CASSLVQAGELHEQFF.

This clonotype was seen only a few times. The chain is built from TRBV9 and TRBJ2-7; possibly TRBD2 for D (6 bases). The CDR3 extends over 15 amino acids. The ends were cut back, 2 bases at V and 0 bases at J, with 12 bases in the middle. CDR1 is SGDLS, CDR2 YYNGEE, per germline. In DNA form, the CDR3 reads TGTGCCAGCAGCGTCGGAGCGGGTAGCTCCTACGAGCAGTACGTC. Translating it yields CASSVGAGSSYEQYV.

This clonotype was counted at least ten times. This chain links TRBV7-8 with TRBJ2-5; D is possibly TRBD1 or TRBD2 (5 bases each). Between the trimmed V and J ends, which lost 5 bases and 5 bases, there was a span of 18 bases. The CDR3 runs 15 residues. Germline V gene lookup returns CDR1 SGHVS and CDR2 FQNEAQ. CDR3 sequence reads: CASSHQDGAGETQYF. The CDR3 nucleotides read TGTGCCAGCAGCCATCAGGACGGGGCCGGGGAGACCCAGTACTTC.

V gene TRBV29-1 combines with J gene TRBJ2-5, with TRBD1 matching 8 bases. The CDR3 length is 12 residues. CDR1 SQVTM and CDR2 ANQGSEA come from the germline V gene. Trimming took 6 bases from V and 10 from J; bases not matched to a gene: 10. The CDR3 sequence is CSVPGGGGGQYF. For the CDR3, the DNA is TGCAGCGTCCCAGGGGGCGGAGGGGGCCAGTACTTC.

The chain recombines TRBV29-1 with TRBJ1-2; D gene uncertain. Trimming stripped 7 bases from V and 4 bases from J, with 13 bases between. From germline, CDR1 is SQVTM and CDR2 ANQGSEA. The CDR3 runs to 12 residues. CDR3 sequence: CSADFGIYGYTF. CDR3 nucleotide sequence: TGCAGCGCCGATTTCGGTATCTATGGCTACACCTTC.

This clonotype has just a few counts. CDR3 DNA: TGTGCCAGCAGCCGAAATACTCTAGCCTACAATGAGCAGTTCTTC. Translation: CASSRNTLAYNEQFF. The chain recombines TRBV9 with TRBJ2-1, with D unresolved. The V and J ends lost 4 bases and 2 bases respectively, with 13 bases between them. This CDR3 is built from 15 residues. Germline assignment: CDR1 SGDLS and CDR2 YYNGEE.

This clonotype was seen a few times. This rearrangement joins TRBV4-1 to TRBJ1-1; TRBD1 is a possible D gene (6 bases). From germline, CDR1 is MGHRA and CDR2 YSYEKL. V dropped 4 bases and J dropped 4 bases, with 13 bases sitting between them. The CDR3 is 14 residues long. In DNA form, the CDR3 reads TGCGCCAGCAGCCGTGGTACAGGGAGCACTGAAGCTTTCTTT. It encodes CASSRGTGSTEAFF.

This clonotype was picked up a small number of times. This chain joins TRBV10-2 and TRBJ2-3, with 7 bases that match TRBD1. The CDR3 extends over 11 amino acids. The V segment lost 10 bases and the J segment 14 bases; nucleotides outside the gene matches: 12. Germline CDR1 reads WSHSY; CDR2 reads SAAADI. CDR3 amino acids: CATSTGTAMYF. The DNA for the CDR3 is TGCGCCACCTCGACCGGGACAGCCATGTATTTT.

The chain is built from TRBV6-2 or TRBV6-3 and TRBJ1-4; maybe TRBD1 (5 bases). Per germline, CDR1 MNHEY and CDR2 SVGEGT. This CDR3 is built from 18 residues. Trimming stripped 0 bases from V and 4 bases from J, with 18 bases between. The CDR3, as DNA: TGTGCCAGCAGTTACTCCGTGTCCTGGACAAACGATAATGAAAAACTGTTTTTT. The encoded protein is CASSYSVSWTNDNEKLFF.

In this sample, this clonotype turned up a few times. The V gene is TRBV10-3, the J gene TRBJ1-5, with 12 nucleotides matching TRBD1. CDR3 length equals 15 residues. Unmatched junction bases numbered 4, after V lost 4 bases and J lost 6 bases. The germline CDR1 and CDR2 sequences are ENHRY and SYGVKD. CDR3 in DNA: TGTGCCATCAGTGCTGGGGACAGGGGGCCTCAGCCCCAGCATTTT. Residues: CAISAGDRGPQPQHF.